This is a list of T cell receptor beta chains from one sample in a study of T cell repertoires in cytomegalovirus infection. Their target antigens are unknown. TCRdb reanalysed the reads using MiXCR and keeps one entry per CDR3 protein. This sample carries about 830,000 distinct CDR3 sequences, 30% to 35% of them seen once, and the ten largest clones take about an eighth. Specimen: cultured CD8+ T cells from PBMCs, collected from culture after CMV antigen stimulation. These receptors originate from a human donor in good health (CMV status not recorded). Some clones in this sample may be carry-over from other donors' samples. The CDR3 runs from the conserved cysteine through the conserved F or W. The D gene is left open where the match is weak. Clone size is shown for a subset of rows, as once, few, many or a class of expanded clone.

J gene: TRBJ2-1
V gene: TRBV7-6
D gene: TRBD2
clone size: few
CDR3 protein: CASRGLAGTSYNEQFF
CDR3 DNA: TGTGCTAGCAGAGGACTAGCGGGTACGTCCTACAATGAGCAGTTCTTC

J gene: TRBJ1-4
V gene: TRBV14
D gene: NA
clone size: NA
CDR3 protein: CASSQDLASTNEKLFF
CDR3 DNA: TGTGCCAGCAGCCAAGATTTGGCGTCAACTAATGAAAAACTGTTTTTT

J gene: TRBJ1-4
V gene: TRBV7-4
D gene: NA
clone size: once
CDR3 protein: CASSGPSGEKLFF
CDR3 DNA: TGTGCCAGCAGCGGGCCATCCGGAGAAAAACTGTTTTTT

J gene: TRBJ2-5
V gene: TRBV29-1
D gene: NA
clone size: few
CDR3 protein: CSVEDDYQETQYF
CDR3 DNA: TGCAGCGTTGAAGACGACTACCAAGAGACCCAGTACTTC

J gene: TRBJ2-1
V gene: TRBV18
D gene: TRBD2
clone size: few
CDR3 protein: CASSFGSGEYNEQFF
CDR3 DNA: TGTGCCAGCTCCTTCGGCAGCGGGGAATACAATGAGCAGTTCTTC

J gene: TRBJ1-5
V gene: TRBV7-2
D gene: TRBD1
clone size: NA
CDR3 protein: CASSSSGTGASRQPQHF
CDR3 DNA: TGTGCCAGCAGCTCCTCCGGGACAGGGGCATCGCGTCAGCCCCAGCATTTT

J gene: TRBJ2-5
V gene: TRBV7-3
D gene: TRBD1
clone size: few
CDR3 protein: CASSLMGQGGETQYF
CDR3 DNA: TGTGCCAGCAGCTTAATGGGACAGGGAGGAGAGACCCAGTACTTC

J gene: TRBJ1-2
V gene: TRBV4-1
D gene: NA
clone size: NA
CDR3 protein: CASSQVRGGYTF
CDR3 DNA: TGCGCCAGCAGCCAAGTCAGGGGCGGCTACACCTTC

J gene: TRBJ1-2
V gene: TRBV7-9
D gene: NA
clone size: once
CDR3 protein: CASSKQTGYYGYTF
CDR3 DNA: TGTGCCAGCAGCAAACAGACAGGATACTATGGCTACACCTTC

J gene: TRBJ2-2
V gene: TRBV7-6
D gene: NA
clone size: NA
CDR3 protein: CASSPDYLNTGELFF
CDR3 DNA: TGTGCCAGCAGCCCGGACTATCTGAACACCGGGGAGCTGTTTTTT

J gene: TRBJ2-5
V gene: TRBV6-5
D gene: NA
clone size: many
CDR3 protein: CASSYSGEETQYF
CDR3 DNA: TGTGCCAGCAGTTACTCAGGGGAAGAGACCCAGTACTTC

J gene: TRBJ1-1
V gene: TRBV5-1
D gene: NA
clone size: few
CDR3 protein: CASSLWESLNTEAFF
CDR3 DNA: TGCGCCAGCAGCTTGTGGGAGAGCTTAAACACTGAAGCTTTCTTT

J gene: TRBJ2-3
V gene: TRBV5-6
D gene: TRBD2
clone size: few
CDR3 protein: CASSSEGLAGAVDTQYF
CDR3 DNA: TGTGCCAGCAGCTCGGAGGGACTAGCGGGGGCAGTAGATACGCAGTATTTT

J gene: TRBJ2-5
V gene: TRBV25-1
D gene: NA
clone size: NA
CDR3 protein: CASSWRKTQYF
CDR3 DNA: TGTGCCAGCTCTTGGAGGAAGACCCAGTACTTC

J gene: TRBJ1-5
V gene: TRBV25-1
D gene: TRBD1
clone size: few
CDR3 protein: CARADRERSSNQPQHF
CDR3 DNA: TGTGCCAGGGCGGACAGGGAACGCAGTAGCAATCAGCCCCAGCATTTT

J gene: TRBJ2-1
V gene: TRBV7-9
D gene: TRBD1
clone size: many
CDR3 protein: CASSSGQGYNEQFF
CDR3 DNA: TGTGCCAGCAGCTCAGGACAGGGGTACAATGAGCAGTTCTTC

J gene: TRBJ2-1
V gene: TRBV2
D gene: TRBD1
clone size: NA
CDR3 protein: CASSRDSQWYEQFF
CDR3 DNA: TGTGCCAGCAGCCGGGACAGCCAGTGGTATGAGCAGTTCTTC

J gene: TRBJ2-1
V gene: TRBV4-1
D gene: NA
clone size: NA
CDR3 protein: CASSQDPQLTYYNEQFF
CDR3 DNA: TGCGCCAGCAGCCAAGATCCGCAACTAACTTACTACAATGAGCAGTTCTTC

J gene: TRBJ2-1
V gene: TRBV12-3/TRBV12-4
D gene: TRBD2
clone size: NA
CDR3 protein: CASQRGSEQFF
CDR3 DNA: TGTGCCAGCCAGCGGGGGAGTGAGCAGTTCTTC

J gene: TRBJ1-4
V gene: TRBV7-2
D gene: NA
clone size: few
CDR3 protein: CASSLSPGMGEKLFF
CDR3 DNA: TGTGCCAGCAGCTTATCCCCGGGTATGGGGGAAAAACTGTTTTTT

J gene: TRBJ2-3
V gene: TRBV12-3/TRBV12-4
D gene: TRBD1
clone size: few
CDR3 protein: CASTRTGLTDTQYF
CDR3 DNA: TGTGCCAGCACCCGGACAGGGCTCACAGATACGCAGTATTTT

J gene: TRBJ1-1
V gene: TRBV7-6
D gene: TRBD1
clone size: many
CDR3 protein: CASSKGQGWTEAFF
CDR3 DNA: TGTGCCAGCAGCAAGGGACAGGGGTGGACTGAAGCTTTCTTT

J gene: TRBJ2-1
V gene: TRBV2
D gene: NA
clone size: NA
CDR3 protein: CALYRSRVVGEQFF
CDR3 DNA: TGTGCCCTTTATAGGAGCAGGGTAGTTGGGGAGCAGTTCTTC

J gene: TRBJ2-2
V gene: TRBV29-1
D gene: NA
clone size: few
CDR3 protein: CSVPRGNGELFF
CDR3 DNA: TGCAGCGTTCCCCGAGGTAACGGGGAGCTGTTTTTT

J gene: TRBJ2-7
V gene: TRBV2
D gene: TRBD1
clone size: few
CDR3 protein: CASIGTDYYEQYF
CDR3 DNA: TGTGCCAGCATTGGGACAGATTACTACGAGCAGTACTTC

J gene: TRBJ2-7
V gene: TRBV7-6
D gene: NA
clone size: few
CDR3 protein: CASSFKAYEQYF
CDR3 DNA: TGTGCCAGCAGCTTTAAAGCGTACGAGCAGTACTTC

J gene: TRBJ2-5
V gene: TRBV6-1
D gene: NA
clone size: few
CDR3 protein: CASSRRAVPMPRETQYF
CDR3 DNA: TGTGCCAGCAGCCGAAGGGCCGTCCCTATGCCAAGGGAGACCCAGTACTTC

J gene: TRBJ2-2
V gene: TRBV5-4
D gene: NA
clone size: few
CDR3 protein: CASSLGWDQASGTGELFF
CDR3 DNA: TGTGCCAGCAGCTTGGGTTGGGATCAGGCTTCAGGTACCGGGGAGCTGTTTTTT

J gene: TRBJ2-2
V gene: TRBV6-2/TRBV6-3
D gene: TRBD1
clone size: few
CDR3 protein: CASSWTGGEQNTGELFF
CDR3 DNA: TGTGCCAGCAGTTGGACAGGGGGGGAGCAGAACACCGGGGAGCTGTTTTTT

J gene: TRBJ2-1
V gene: TRBV24-1
D gene: NA
clone size: NA
CDR3 protein: CATGDGSNEQFF
CDR3 DNA: TGTGCCACCGGGGATGGATCCAATGAGCAGTTCTTC

J gene: TRBJ1-5
V gene: TRBV20-1
D gene: TRBD1
clone size: NA
CDR3 protein: CSARVGDRDQPQHF
CDR3 DNA: TGCAGTGCTAGGGTCGGAGACAGGGATCAGCCCCAGCATTTT

J gene: TRBJ2-1
V gene: TRBV2
D gene: NA
clone size: NA
CDR3 protein: CATSLTPGYNEQFF
CDR3 DNA: TGTGCCACCTCACTAACCCCTGGGTACAATGAGCAGTTCTTC

J gene: TRBJ2-1
V gene: TRBV5-8
D gene: NA
clone size: NA
CDR3 protein: CASSFTRMENEQFF
CDR3 DNA: TGTGCCAGCAGCTTCACTCGTATGGAAAACGAGCAGTTCTTC

J gene: TRBJ2-1
V gene: TRBV5-5
D gene: NA
clone size: few
CDR3 protein: CASSSPKDRNEQFF
CDR3 DNA: TGTGCCAGCAGCTCCCCCAAGGACCGTAATGAGCAGTTCTTC

J gene: TRBJ2-1
V gene: TRBV4-1
D gene: NA
clone size: few
CDR3 protein: CASSTQSGNEQFF
CDR3 DNA: TGCGCCAGCAGCACTCAATCGGGTAATGAGCAGTTCTTC

J gene: TRBJ2-7
V gene: TRBV2
D gene: TRBD1
clone size: NA
CDR3 protein: CASSEAGQRYEQYF
CDR3 DNA: TGTGCCAGCAGTGAAGCGGGACAGAGGTACGAGCAGTACTTC

J gene: TRBJ1-2
V gene: TRBV6-2/TRBV6-3
D gene: NA
clone size: few
CDR3 protein: CASSYQRGGAIGYTF
CDR3 DNA: TGTGCCAGCAGTTACCAACGAGGGGGGGCAATTGGCTACACCTTC

J gene: TRBJ2-7
V gene: TRBV5-4
D gene: NA
clone size: NA
CDR3 protein: CASSSRDTHYEQYF
CDR3 DNA: TGTGCCAGCAGCTCACGGGACACCCACTACGAGCAGTACTTC

J gene: TRBJ1-5
V gene: TRBV7-2
D gene: NA
clone size: many
CDR3 protein: CASSSPSQPQHF
CDR3 DNA: TGTGCCAGCAGCTCGCCAAGTCAGCCCCAGCATTTT

J gene: TRBJ2-1
V gene: TRBV11-2
D gene: NA
clone size: once
CDR3 protein: CASSSRKGGLSSYNEQFF
CDR3 DNA: TGTGCCAGCAGCTCCCGAAAAGGGGGACTTAGCTCCTACAATGAGCAGTTCTTC